These 15 T cell receptor beta chains came from one sample sequenced in a study of metastatic and nonmetastatic thyroid tumors. TCRdb reprocessed the PCR reads using MiXCR. The profile shows 40,000 or so clones, around a sixth of them singletons. Prior to thyroid surgery, none of the patients had received any treatment. Sequenced: tumor tissue. These receptors all come from a female donor with papillary thyroid cancer or a benign thyroid nodule (not recorded which). Some clones in this sample may be carry-over from other donors' samples.

There are many counts of this clone. This rearrangement joins TRBV10-2 to TRBJ2-3; TRBD2 matches at 8 bases. The CDR3 extends over 13 amino acids. Germline CDR1 is WSHSY and CDR2 is SAAADI. The ends lost 9 bases at V and 3 bases at J; junction bases unmatched: 5. CDR3: CASSGTETDTQYF. As DNA, the CDR3 is TGCGCCAGTAGCGGGACGGAAACAGATACGCAGTATTTT.

This rearrangement joins TRBV9 to TRBJ1-5; D unresolved. V was pared by 0 bases and J by 4 bases, with 8 bases between. Germline V gene sequence: CDR1 SGDLS, CDR2 YYNGEE. CDR3 length equals 14 residues. The CDR3 spells CASSVGIGNQPQHF. CDR3 DNA sequence: TGTGCCAGCAGCGTAGGTATAGGGAATCAGCCCCAGCATTTT.

This clone was picked up many times. The chain combines TRBV24-1 with TRBJ2-7, with TRBD1 matching over 7 bases. Germline trimming cut 5 bases from V and 3 bases from J; bases unmatched to any gene: 12. The CDR3 runs 16 residues. Germline CDR1 is KGHDR and CDR2 is SFDVKD. The CDR3 here is CATSAGRGGKGYEQYF. CDR3 nucleotide sequence: TGTGCCACCAGTGCGGGTAGAGGGGGCAAGGGCTACGAGCAGTACTTC.

This clone showed up just a few times. This may stem from a read error, because a much larger clone lies one nucleotide away. The V call is TRBV27, the J call TRBJ1-2; D is perhaps TRBD1 (6 bases). Germline V gives CDR1 MNHEY, CDR2 SMNVEV (reference sequence). The CDR3 is 16 residues long. Trimming cost V 3 bases and J 6 bases, with 20 bases left between them. CDR3: CASSFCGGTIFDGYTF. The CDR3 region has the DNA TGTGCCAGCAGTTTTTGCGGGGGCACCATCTTTGATGGCTACACCTTC.

This clone was seen repeatedly, ten times or more. The CDR3 bases are TGCAGTGCTAGGCCTCGCGTGGGGCAGCCCCAGCATTTT. As protein: CSARPRVGQPQHF. The chain uses TRBV20-1 and TRBJ1-5, with D unclear. This CDR3 is 13 amino acids long. Per germline, CDR1 DFQATT and CDR2 SNEGSKA (reference sequence). Trimming removed 3 bases at V and 7 bases at J, with 13 bases between.

The genes are TRBV7-8 and TRBJ2-2; 9 positions match TRBD1. The trim removed 4 bases at V and 5 bases at J, leaving 5 bases unmatched. Germline assignment: CDR1 SGHVS and CDR2 FQNEAQ. The CDR3 has 15 residues. This CDR3 is CASSYRGPLTGELFF. Here the CDR3 DNA reads TGTGCCAGCAGCTACAGGGGGCCCCTTACCGGGGAGCTGTTTTTT. Looking up the rest from reference TRBV7-8 and TRBJ2-2 gives the full variable domain: GAGVSQSPRYKVAKRGQDVALRCDPISGHVSLFWYQQALGQGPEFLTYFQNEAQLDKSGLPSDRFFAERPEGSVSTLKIQRTQQEDSAVYLCASSYRGPLTGELFFGEGSRLTVL.

This clone was seen many times. Other nucleotide sequences from this sample produce the same CDR3. The chain joins TRBV11-3 to TRBJ1-1, with TRBD1 matching 8 bases. The V and J ends lost 5 bases and 8 bases, in that order; junction bases with no gene match: 13. Germline CDR1 is SGHNT and CDR2 is YENEEA. The length of the CDR3 is 15 residues. The DNA for the CDR3 is TGTGCCAGCAGCCCCCAGGACAGGGTTGGTGACGAAGCTTTCTTT. This gives the protein CASSPQDRVGDEAFF.

Ten or more counts support this clone. The chain couples TRBV9 to TRBJ2-1, with TRBD2 matching 12 bases. With 4 bases clipped from V and 4 bases from J, the junction kept 3 bases outside the gene matches. This CDR3 has 15 amino acids. Germline loops: CDR1 SGDLS, CDR2 YYNGEE. The chain's CDR3 is CASSPLAGGYNEQFF. As DNA, the CDR3 is TGTGCCAGCAGCCCACTAGCGGGAGGATACAATGAGCAGTTCTTC. Full variable domain (outside the CDR3, taken from reference TRBV9 and TRBJ2-1): DSGVTQTPKHLITATGQRVTLRCSPRSGDLSVYWYQQSLDQGLQFLIQYYNGEERAKGNILERFSAQQFPDLHSELNLSSLELGDSALYFCASSPLAGGYNEQFFGPGTRLTVL.

Comments on this clone: With a much larger clone just one base away, this may be a read error. The chain joins TRBV6-1 to TRBJ2-3; possibly TRBD2 for D (5 bases). This CDR3 region has 16 residues. From germline, CDR1 is MNHNS and CDR2 SASEGT. V was pared by 6 bases and J by 0 bases, with 16 bases between. The CDR3 is CASRRLAGSSTDTQYF. The CDR3 region has the DNA TGTGCCAGCAGAAGGCTAGCTGGCTCGAGCACAGATACGCAGTATTTT.

This clone was seen many times. The chain is built from TRBV7-9 and TRBJ1-2; 8 positions agree with TRBD1. Losses at the gene ends were 4 bases for V and 2 bases for J; bases not matched to a gene: 3. This CDR3 spans 14 amino acids. Germline loops: CDR1 SEHNR, CDR2 FQNEAQ (reference sequence). The DNA for the CDR3 is TGTGCCAGCAGCTCCGGACAGGGAAACTATGGCTACACCTTC. This encodes CASSSGQGNYGYTF.

At least ten counts were recorded for this clone. This sample also contains other DNA sequences that code for the same CDR3. The chain carries TRBV28 and TRBJ2-2; 7 positions match TRBD1. Germline assignment: CDR1 MDHEN and CDR2 SYDVKM. Trimming removed 6 bases from V and 6 bases from J; junction bases left unmatched: 4. CDR3 length: 13 amino acids. The CDR3: CASRDRVAGELFF. CDR3 in DNA: TGTGCCAGCAGAGACAGGGTTGCCGGGGAGCTGTTTTTT. The full variable domain, rest sourced from reference TRBV28 and TRBJ2-2, is DVKVTQSSRYLVKRTGEKVFLECVQDMDHENMFWYRQDPGLGLRLIYFSYDVKMKEKGDIPEGYSVSREKKERFSLILESASTNQTSMYLCASRDRVAGELFFGEGSRLTVL.

This clone was seen just once. This may arise from a read error, as a much more abundant clone is one base away. The sample carries other DNA sequences with the same CDR3. V is TRBV20-1 and J is TRBJ2-3; 11 positions agree with TRBD2. The junction had 9 bases not matched to a gene; V was cut back by 5 bases and J by 2 bases. The CDR3 consists of 16 residues. CDR1 and CDR2 (germline): DFQATT, SNEGSKA (reference sequence). Written as DNA, the CDR3 is TGCAGTGCTTCCCCTGGGACTAGCGGACTCACAGATACGCAGTATTTT. Translated, it gives CSASPGTSGLTDTQYF.

Ten or more counts support this clone. The rearrangement uses TRBV4-3 and TRBJ2-1; D gene unclear. The germline V gene encodes CDR1 LGHNA and CDR2 YSLEER. V gave up 0 bases and J gave up 7 bases, with 7 bases separating them. The CDR3 has 13 amino acids. The CDR3 nucleotides read TGCGCCAGCAGCCAAGAATTAAGGAATGAGCAGTTCTTC. It encodes CASSQELRNEQFF.

Note on this clone: This could be a read error, since a much larger clone is one nucleotide away. The V call is TRBV2, the J call TRBJ1-3; D is possibly TRBD1 (5 bases). This CDR3 has 13 amino acids. V was pared by 4 bases and J by 5 bases, with 9 bases between. Per the germline V gene, CDR1 is SNHLY and CDR2 is FYNNEI. The CDR3 DNA follows: TGTGCCAGCAGTGCAGGGACTAGAAACACCATATATTTT. This translates into CASSAGTRNTIYF.

This clone was seen many times. J is TRBJ1-1 and V is TRBV30; maybe TRBD1 (6 bases). With 0 bases removed from V and 1 base from J, the gap between germline ends came to 6 bases. The CDR3 is 13 residues long. Germline CDR1 and CDR2: GTSNPN and SVGIG (reference sequence). In DNA form, the CDR3 reads TGTGCCTGGAGTGTACAGGGGAACACTGAAGCTTTCTTT. It yields the protein CAWSVQGNTEAFF.